The sequence of this T cell receptor beta chain was determined in a study of T cell responses to AZD1222 COVID-19 vaccine. Germline values: CDR1 SGHTA, CDR2 FQGTGA. V lost 7 bases, J lost 0 bases, and 18 bases lay in between. The CDR3 has 17 residues. Profiling relied on immunoSEQ multiplex PCR, and the TCRdb table lists in-frame clones only, not all of them. The repertoire holds around 96,000 clones, approximately 90% seen once, with around 10% in the top ten. Sequencing was performed on peripheral blood, taken 28 days after the second AZD1222 dose. The sequence was obtained from an adult who received the AZD1222 COVID-19 vaccine. The chain carries TRBV7-3 and TRBJ2-2, with D possibly being TRBD2 (7 bases). The CDR3: CASTTPRGGPNTGELFF. For the CDR3, the DNA is TGTGCCAGCACCACACCGAGGGGGGGCCCGAACACCGGGGAGCTGTTTTTT.